The TCR beta chain under discussion was sequenced for a study of blood T cell repertoires in COVID-19. As processed by the authors: Researchers report that nucleated cell counts were estimated from reference gene primer amplification. The method was immunoSEQ multiplex PCR; TCRdb's version includes in-frame clones alone and lacks a portion of them. V and J calls and clone size follow that table, whereas D and trimming were derived from the DNA. Of more than 150,000 clones listed, about 86% are singletons. Germline trimming cut 7 bases from V and 3 bases from J; bases unmatched to any gene: 10. The CDR3 contains 14 residues. Germline loops: CDR1 SQVTM, CDR2 ANQGSEA.

The specimen was peripheral blood. The chain carries TRBV29-1 and TRBJ1-1; 8 nucleotides agree with TRBD1. The sequence was collected from a man in his forties or fifties with active or convalescent COVID-19. The CDR3: CSGRTGRLDTEAFF. CDR3 bases: TGCAGCGGGAGGACAGGGCGCCTAGACACTGAAGCTTTCTTT.